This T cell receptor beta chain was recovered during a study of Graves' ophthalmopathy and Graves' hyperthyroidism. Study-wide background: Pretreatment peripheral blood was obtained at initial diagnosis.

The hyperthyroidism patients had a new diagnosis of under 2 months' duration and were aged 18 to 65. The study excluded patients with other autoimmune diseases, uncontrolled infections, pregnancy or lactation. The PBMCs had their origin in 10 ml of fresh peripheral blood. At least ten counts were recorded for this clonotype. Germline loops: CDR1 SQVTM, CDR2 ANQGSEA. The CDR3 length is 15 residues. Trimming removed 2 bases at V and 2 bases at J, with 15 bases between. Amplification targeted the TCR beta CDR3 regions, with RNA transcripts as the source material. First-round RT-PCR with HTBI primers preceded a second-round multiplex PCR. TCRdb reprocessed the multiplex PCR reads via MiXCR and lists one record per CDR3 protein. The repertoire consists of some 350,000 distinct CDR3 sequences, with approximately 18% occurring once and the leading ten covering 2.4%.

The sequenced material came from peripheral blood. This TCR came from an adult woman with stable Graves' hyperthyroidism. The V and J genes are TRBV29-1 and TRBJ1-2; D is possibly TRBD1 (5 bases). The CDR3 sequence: CSVEWDQARNYGYTF. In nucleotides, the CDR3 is TGCAGCGTTGAATGGGACCAAGCAAGGAACTATGGCTACACCTTC.